This T cell receptor beta chain was identified during a study of shared clonotypes between healthy human individuals. With regard to this clone: Its antigen is undetermined.

Study-wide results and caveats: Blood alone was sampled, and tissue repertoires likely differ.

Naivety among CD8 cells was defined by CD45RO negativity and positive CCR7 selection, thereby excluding terminally differentiated effector memory CD45RA+ cells. The donors were adults (healthy and HIV-negative) with no recent acute infections or vaccinations. The method was immunoSEQ multiplex PCR; TCRdb's version includes in-frame clones alone and lacks a portion of them. This sample has around 1.9 million clones; roughly 91% occur once, and the top ten carry around 1.7%. The TCR was taken from a man aged 18-30 years in good health. Some clones in this sample may be carry-over from other donors' samples. The sequenced sample was naive CD8+ T cells from PBMCs.

The CDR3 sequence: CASSQGVPGQVNYEQYF. The CDR3 DNA sequence: TGCGCCAGCAGCCAAGGGGTTCCGGGACAGGTAAACTACGAGCAGTACTTC. This rearrangement joins TRBV4-3 to TRBJ2-7; 8 nucleotides match TRBD1. This CDR3 spans 17 amino acids. The J segment lost 3 bases and the V segment lost 1 base, leaving 11 bases of the junction unmatched. CDR1 is LGHNA, CDR2 YSLEER, per germline.